This TCR beta chain was sequenced during a study of T cells in Graves' hyperthyroidism and ophthalmopathy. Broader study findings: In the analysis, a 13 V-J model separated ophthalmopathy from stable hyperthyroidism.

TCR beta CDR3 region amplification was performed from RNA transcripts. With the HTBI primer set, the TCR CDR3 went through a first round of RT-PCR. TCRdb redid the calling of the multiplex PCR reads with MiXCR, one entry per CDR3 protein. Of roughly 700,000 distinct CDR3 sequences listed, 14% are singletons. Newly diagnosed hyperthyroidism patients aged 18 to 65 years had disease lasting under 2 months. Patients showing uncontrolled infection, other autoimmune disease, pregnancy or lactation were ineligible. Together with thyroid ultrasound, orbital computed tomography, serum thyroxine and TRAb, clinical symptoms were used for diagnoses. This clonotype was recorded many times. What it recognizes is unknown. Per the germline V gene, CDR1 is MNHNS and CDR2 is SASEGT. The CDR3 loop spans 14 amino acids. The germline V and J ends were trimmed by 4 bases and 4 bases, with 13 bases remaining between them.

The sequenced sample was blood. The TCR sequence derives from a young woman with Graves' hyperthyroidism. V usage is TRBV6-1 and J usage is TRBJ1-2; no reliable D call. CDR3 coding DNA: TGTGCCAGCAGTGCCCGTTCCGGGTTCTATGGCTACACCTTC. Protein sequence: CASSARSGFYGYTF.